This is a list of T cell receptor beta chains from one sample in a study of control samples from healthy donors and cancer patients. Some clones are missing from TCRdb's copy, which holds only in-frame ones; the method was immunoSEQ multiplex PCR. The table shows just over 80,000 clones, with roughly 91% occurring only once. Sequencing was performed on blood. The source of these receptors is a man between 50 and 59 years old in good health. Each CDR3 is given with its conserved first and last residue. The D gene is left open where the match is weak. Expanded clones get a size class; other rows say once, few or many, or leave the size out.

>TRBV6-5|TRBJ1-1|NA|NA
CASRLDTANTEAFF
TGTGCCAGCAGATTGGACACGGCGAACACTGAAGCTTTCTTT
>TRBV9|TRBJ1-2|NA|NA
CASSGSAGVTYGYTF
TGTGCCAGCAGCGGAAGTGCGGGGGTTACCTATGGCTACACCTTC
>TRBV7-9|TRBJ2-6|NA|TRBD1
CASSLGDRVIKTGANVLTF
TGTGCCAGCAGCTTAGGGGACAGGGTAATTAAGACTGGGGCCAACGTCCTGACTTTC
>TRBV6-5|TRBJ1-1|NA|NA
CASSYVVNTEAFF
TGTGCCAGCAGTTACGTGGTGAACACTGAAGCTTTCTTT
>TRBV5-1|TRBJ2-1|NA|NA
CASSPADRNNEQFF
TGCGCCAGCAGCCCCGCCGACAGAAACAATGAGCAGTTCTTC
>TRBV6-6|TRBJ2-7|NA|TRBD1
CASSYSGTGSYEQYF
TGTGCCAGCAGTTACTCCGGGACAGGCTCCTACGAGCAGTACTTC
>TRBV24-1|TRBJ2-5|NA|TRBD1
CATGTGFTETQYF
TGTGCCACCGGGACAGGGTTCACGGAGACCCAGTACTTC
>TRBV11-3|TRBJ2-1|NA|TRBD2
CASSVQVAGPYNEQFF
TGTGCCAGCAGCGTACAGGTAGCGGGGCCATACAATGAGCAGTTCTTC
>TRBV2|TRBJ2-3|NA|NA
CASVGTLYGTDTQYF
TGTGCCAGCGTAGGGACACTTTACGGCACAGATACGCAGTATTTT
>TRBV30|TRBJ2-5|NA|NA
CAWSATRETQYF
TGTGCCTGGAGTGCGACTCGAGAGACCCAGTACTTC
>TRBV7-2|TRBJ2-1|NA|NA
CASSFSSHPYNEQFF
TGTGCCAGCAGCTTCTCTTCTCACCCTTACAATGAGCAGTTCTTC
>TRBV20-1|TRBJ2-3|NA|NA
CSAHWLHTQYF
TGCAGTGCCCACTGGCTCCATACGCAGTATTTT
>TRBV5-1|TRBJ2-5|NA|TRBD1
CASGSTGTETQYF
TGCGCCAGCGGATCGACAGGGACGGAGACCCAGTACTTC
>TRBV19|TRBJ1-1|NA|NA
CATSGGAEAFF
TGTGCCACTTCTGGGGGGGCTGAAGCTTTCTTT
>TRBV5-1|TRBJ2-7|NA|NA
CASSPFRDSYSYEQYF
TGCGCCAGCAGTCCCTTCCGGGACTCCTACTCCTACGAGCAGTACTTC
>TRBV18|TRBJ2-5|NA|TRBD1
CASSPGQGQETQYF
TGTGCCAGCTCACCAGGACAGGGGCAAGAGACCCAGTACTTC
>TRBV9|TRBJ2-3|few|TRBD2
CASSSGRWEDTQYF
TGTGCCAGCAGCAGCGGGAGATGGGAAGATACGCAGTATTTT
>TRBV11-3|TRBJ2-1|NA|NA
CASSFAGGGGRDNEQFF
TGTGCCAGCAGCTTCGCAGGGGGCGGGGGCCGGGACAATGAGCAGTTCTTC
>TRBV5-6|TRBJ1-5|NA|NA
CASSRTAEGRAHQPQHF
TGTGCCAGCAGCCGCACCGCTGAGGGCAGGGCTCATCAGCCCCAGCATTTT
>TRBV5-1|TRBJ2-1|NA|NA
CASSSRDSYNEQFF
TGCGCCAGCAGCTCCCGGGACTCCTACAATGAGCAGTTCTTC
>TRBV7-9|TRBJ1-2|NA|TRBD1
CASSLGQDYGYTF
TGTGCCAGCAGTTTGGGACAGGACTATGGCTACACCTTC
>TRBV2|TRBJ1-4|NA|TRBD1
CASSATTGALLVF
TGTGCCAGCAGTGCTACGACAGGGGCTTTACTTGTTTTT
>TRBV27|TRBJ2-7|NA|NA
CASRPDRSSYEQYF
TGTGCCAGCAGACCCGACAGAAGCTCCTACGAGCAGTACTTC
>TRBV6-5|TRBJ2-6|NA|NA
CASSRGRTGANVLTF
TGTGCCAGCAGTAGAGGGAGGACTGGGGCCAACGTCCTGACTTTC
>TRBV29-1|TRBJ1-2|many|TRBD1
CSVIQGAFTLGYTF
TGCAGCGTGATACAGGGGGCCTTTACCCTTGGCTACACCTTC
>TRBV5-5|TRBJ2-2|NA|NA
CASSLDGGPGELFF
TGTGCCAGCAGCTTGGATGGGGGTCCCGGGGAGCTGTTTTTT
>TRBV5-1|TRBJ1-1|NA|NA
CASSLVWGAAVTEAFF
TGCGCCAGCAGCTTGGTCTGGGGCGCGGCAGTGACTGAAGCTTTCTTT
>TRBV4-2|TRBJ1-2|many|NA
CASSQGGGRGSDGYTF
TGTGCCAGCAGCCAAGGCGGAGGGCGAGGTTCGGATGGCTACACCTTC
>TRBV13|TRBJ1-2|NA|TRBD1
CASSLGTGGDYGYTF
TGTGCCAGCAGCTTAGGGACAGGGGGGGACTATGGCTACACCTTC
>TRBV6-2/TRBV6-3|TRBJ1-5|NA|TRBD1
CASSLDRDFQPQHF
TGTGCCAGCAGCCTCGACAGGGACTTCCAGCCCCAGCATTTT
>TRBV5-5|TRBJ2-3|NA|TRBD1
CASSSLTGMSDTQYF
TGTGCCAGCAGCTCGCTGACAGGGATGTCTGATACGCAGTATTTT
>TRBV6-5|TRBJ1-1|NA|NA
CASRLGFLNTEAFF
TGTGCCAGCAGGTTGGGCTTCCTGAACACTGAAGCTTTCTTT
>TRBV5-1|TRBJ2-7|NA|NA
CASSLGPGRMDEQYF
TGCGCCAGCAGCTTGGGTCCGGGGCGAATGGACGAGCAGTACTTC
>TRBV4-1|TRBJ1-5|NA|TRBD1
CASSPVGRGGGTGSSNQPQHF
TGCGCCAGCAGCCCAGTAGGGAGGGGTGGAGGGACAGGGAGCAGCAATCAGCCCCAGCATTTT
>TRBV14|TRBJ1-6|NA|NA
CASSQVGGTSPLHF
TGTGCCAGCAGCCAGGTCGGGGGAACATCACCCCTCCACTTT
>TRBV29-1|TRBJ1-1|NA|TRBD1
CSVTRDRDRGWTEAFF
TGCAGCGTCACCCGGGACAGGGATAGGGGGTGGACTGAAGCTTTCTTT
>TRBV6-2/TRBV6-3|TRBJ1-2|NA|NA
CASSPDSHLNYGYTF
TGTGCCAGCAGCCCCGACAGCCACCTTAACTATGGCTACACCTTC
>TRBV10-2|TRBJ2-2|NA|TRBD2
CASSVTSGGAGELFF
TGCGCCAGCAGTGTGACTAGCGGGGGGGCCGGGGAGCTGTTTTTT
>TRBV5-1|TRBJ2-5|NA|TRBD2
CASSKVTSVETQYF
TGCGCCAGCAGCAAGGTGACTAGCGTGGAGACCCAGTACTTC
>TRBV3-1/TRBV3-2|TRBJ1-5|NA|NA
CASSLLDNQPQHF
TGTGCCAGCAGCCTATTAGATAATCAGCCCCAGCATTTT
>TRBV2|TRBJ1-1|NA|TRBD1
CASSEVGTGGAMNTEAFF
TGTGCCAGCAGTGAAGTGGGGACAGGGGGCGCGATGAACACTGAAGCTTTCTTT
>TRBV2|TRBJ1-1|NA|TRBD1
CASSRQGEAFF
TGTGCCAGCAGTAGACAGGGCGAAGCTTTCTTT
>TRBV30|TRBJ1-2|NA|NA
CAWKDPGDYGYTF
TGTGCCTGGAAGGATCCGGGGGACTATGGCTACACCTTC
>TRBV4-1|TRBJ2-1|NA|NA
CASSQAQESYNEQFF
TGCGCCAGCAGCCAAGCACAGGAATCCTACAATGAGCAGTTCTTC
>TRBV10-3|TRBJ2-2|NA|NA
CATKWDTESGELFF
TGTGCCACCAAATGGGACACTGAATCCGGGGAGCTGTTTTTT
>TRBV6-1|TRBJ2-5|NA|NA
CASSEALAVGGETQYF
TGTGCCAGCAGTGAAGCGCTAGCCGTCGGGGGAGAGACCCAGTACTTC